Listed below are T cell receptor beta chains from one sample, sequenced in a study of blood T cell repertoires in COVID-19. Assay used: immunoSEQ multiplex PCR; TCRdb lists only in-frame clones, some missing. The sample holds about 320,000 clones, roughly 90% seen once. Material for sequencing was PBMCs or T cells enriched from blood (not recorded which). The receptors were gathered from a man in his fifties or sixties who had recovered from COVID-19. Both conserved end residues are part of each CDR3.

V: TRBV5-4
J: TRBJ2-1
CDR3: CASSPSAGDHVDEQFF

V: TRBV7-9
J: TRBJ2-4
CDR3: CASSLALGKNIQYF

V: TRBV6-5
J: TRBJ2-2
CDR3: CASSSGELFF

V: TRBV27
J: TRBJ1-1
CDR3: CASREVPMNTEAFF

V: TRBV3-1/TRBV3-2
J: TRBJ2-2
CDR3: CASSRDRGQNTGELFF

V: TRBV3-1/TRBV3-2
J: TRBJ2-2
CDR3: CASSAGLLAGELFF

V: TRBV7-2
J: TRBJ1-5
CDR3: CASSRQGQLENQPQHF

V: TRBV7-2
J: TRBJ2-2
CDR3: CASGSPGQIRTGELFF

V: TRBV19
J: TRBJ2-3
CDR3: CASSTGTPVDTQYF

V: TRBV7-9
J: TRBJ1-1
CDR3: CASRQDPNTEAFF

V: TRBV19
J: TRBJ1-5
CDR3: CASSIDAATTNQPQHF

V: TRBV4-3
J: TRBJ1-5
CDR3: CASSLHRTYAQPQHF

V: TRBV15
J: TRBJ1-6
CDR3: CATSNTRSGNSPLHF

V: TRBV19
J: TRBJ2-3
CDR3: CASSIIGQGTDTQYF

V: TRBV27
J: TRBJ2-2
CDR3: CASSLLPGQDTGELFF

V: TRBV21-1
J: TRBJ2-6
CDR3: CASNGHRGLGANVLTF

V: TRBV10-3
J: TRBJ1-5
CDR3: CASPPTHRGRVLRAQPQHF

V: TRBV5-1
J: TRBJ1-6
CDR3: CASSLGPGRGNSPLHF

V: TRBV29-1
J: TRBJ2-7
CDR3: CSVQGTGGLYEQYF

V: TRBV6-5
J: TRBJ1-1
CDR3: CASRRQVNTEAFF

V: TRBV29-1
J: TRBJ1-2
CDR3: CSGQENYGYTF

V: TRBV7-9
J: TRBJ1-1
CDR3: CASSDAGGGFGVAFF

V: TRBV5-1
J: TRBJ1-4
CDR3: CASSLVQGATNEKLFF

V: TRBV19
J: TRBJ1-2
CDR3: CASSISTAINYGYTF

V: TRBV24-1
J: TRBJ1-5
CDR3: CATKGQGPDQPQHF

V: TRBV6-2/TRBV6-3
J: TRBJ2-7
CDR3: CASSYSYRAGAIYEQYF

V: TRBV7-3
J: TRBJ2-3
CDR3: CASSLGQGTTDTQYF

V: TRBV11-2
J: TRBJ2-2
CDR3: CASSPWREYMNTGELFF

V: TRBV2
J: TRBJ1-1
CDR3: CASRDRLNTEAFF

V: TRBV19
J: TRBJ1-5
CDR3: CASSIPSVNQPQHF

V: TRBV30
J: TRBJ1-2
CDR3: CAWSLGVGGYTF

V: TRBV18
J: TRBJ1-1
CDR3: CASASQGFDTEAFF

V: TRBV5-1
J: TRBJ2-3
CDR3: CASSQSGGAMGTQYF

V: TRBV6-5
J: TRBJ2-3
CDR3: CASSYRASGTDTQYF

V: TRBV15
J: TRBJ1-1
CDR3: CATSRDMTEAFF

V: TRBV18
J: TRBJ2-3
CDR3: CASSPRLALEDTQYF

V: TRBV11-2
J: TRBJ2-7
CDR3: CASRKDSSYEQYF

V: TRBV19
J: TRBJ1-6
CDR3: CASGEGRYSPLHF

V: TRBV7-8
J: TRBJ1-4
CDR3: CASSPWGSFKEKLFF

V: TRBV18
J: TRBJ2-6
CDR3: CASSLRDSTSGANVLTF

V: TRBV11-2
J: TRBJ2-1
CDR3: CASSASGVPSYNEQFF

V: TRBV3-1/TRBV3-2
J: TRBJ1-2
CDR3: CASSQGPVPNYGYTF

V: TRBV11-1
J: TRBJ1-1
CDR3: CASSPREATEAFF

V: TRBV5-1
J: TRBJ2-6
CDR3: CASSPFFSGANVLTF

V: TRBV2
J: TRBJ1-2
CDR3: CASSEADYGYTF

V: TRBV7-8
J: TRBJ1-1
CDR3: CASSLGQDLEAFF

V: TRBV7-8
J: TRBJ1-2
CDR3: CASSFVGQGGYTF

V: TRBV12-3/TRBV12-4
J: TRBJ1-1
CDR3: CASSLGQEAFF

V: TRBV21-1
J: TRBJ1-1
CDR3: CASSNPGTVNTEAFF

V: TRBV6-5
J: TRBJ1-2
CDR3: CASTWGGSLGYTF

V: TRBV9
J: TRBJ1-2
CDR3: CASSVYRGSNYGYTF

V: TRBV27
J: TRBJ1-2
CDR3: CASRATNANYGYTF

V: TRBV18
J: TRBJ2-1
CDR3: CASSGQGKYSYNEQFF

V: TRBV24-1
J: TRBJ2-5
CDR3: CATSDAAAQETQYF

V: TRBV6-2/TRBV6-3
J: TRBJ2-1
CDR3: CASSYSPRTSGPINEQFF